This T cell receptor (beta chain) was captured in a study of blood T cells in healthy people across ages (dated by TCRdb to between 2015 and 2016). About the full investigation: Template switching captured roughly one uniquely barcoded TCR beta cDNA molecule per two T cells in model experiments. Using the same blood draw, the study looked at two additional independent replicas of 1 million unique cDNA reads for two donors, one aged 18 to 29 and the other aged 80 or older. The donors were divided into four age groups: young (average about 16 years), middle-aged (almost 40), aged (about 62) and long-lived (about 80). Donors of different ages were randomly distributed across sequencing lanes to avoid experimental bias. To track age-related changes in TCR beta repertoire diversity, the study relied on deep sequencing normalized with unique cDNA molecular identifiers. Study-wide conclusions, independent of this receptor: As age increased, observed TCR beta diversity per million T cells dropped in a roughly linear way, and a significant reduction was already evident by age about 40. Total diversity estimates from one million sequenced T cells were considered lower bounds and underestimates. There was a strong correlation between observed TCR beta diversity and the percentage of naive T cells measured by flow cytometry. The CMV infection status of donors was not known, potentially confounding age-related changes in expanded clonotypes. Because profiling used bulk unsorted PBMCs, naive and antigen-experienced compartments could not be compared conclusively. Compared with the aged group, the long-lived group had more naive CD4+ T cells, fewer expanded clones and increased TCR diversity, suggesting age selection.

The CDR3 goes from the cysteine to the phenylalanine over 17 residues. Only the CDR3 DNA stays, 51 bases, in frame from base 1. Reading the germline V gene (reference sequence) gives CDR1 SGHKS and CDR2 YYEKEE. V is pared back by 0 bases and J by 2 bases, with 17 bases lying between the germline termini. The method behind the library was 5' RACE. Reads for this sample came from an Illumina HiSeq 2500. A second PCR of about 7 to 12 cycles was run with a J-beta primer mix and a sample-barcoded 5' primer. A unique molecular identifier was introduced onto each TCR beta cDNA molecule by a template-switch 5' adaptor carrying 12 random nucleotides. At least 3 million CDR3-containing paired-end reads were obtained from each sample. All of the RNA was converted into first-strand cDNA using the Mint cDNA synthesis kit, with a TRBC-specific oligonucleotide serving as the primer. After uracil-DNA glycosylase treatment, a first 18-cycle PCR used universal primers M1SS and BC2_uni_R on all cDNA. In the source study's methods: Each sample was normalized by randomly selecting 1 million high-quality reads, each carrying a distinct molecular identifier. Instead of being binned into consensus sequences, reads that shared molecular identifiers were thrown out. MiTCR, set to a Q25 quality threshold and the strictest error-elimination algorithm, was used for CDR3 identification, clonotype clustering and error correction. A nonparametric unseen species model with Euler transformation was used to estimate a lower bound on total TCR beta diversity. TCRdb cleaned the public reads at Q25 with fastp, built clones with MiXCR and kept in-frame beta chains. Entries are consolidated by CDR3 protein sequence, retaining the most common genes and DNA. TCRdb assigned the V and J calls; the authors' analysis was not used. The table for this sample lists about 1.8 million distinct CDR3 sequences; around 48% of them were counted only once. The ten largest clonotypes hold over 2% of the sample.

Donors were around 37 systemically healthy Caucasian individuals from Russia aged roughly 6 to 95 years. Each donor gave ten milliliters of peripheral blood, collected into EDTA-treated Vacutainer tubes. PBMCs were isolated by Ficoll-Paque density-gradient centrifugation, with at least 7 million obtained per sample. Total RNA, at least 6 micrograms per sample, was extracted from PBMCs with Trizol reagent. The percentages of naive CD45RAhigh/CD27high T cells were determined by flow cytometry on a PBMC aliquot from every donor. Note on this clonotype: Its antigen is unknown. One base away there is no much larger clone; base qualities are not given.

Rearrangement joined TRBV5-5 to TRBJ2-5; the D gene is possibly TRBD1 or TRBD2, each agreeing over 5 bases. Sequenced material: blood. This TCR came from a woman aged 40 to 50 in good health. The DNA reads TGTGCCAGCAGCTTGGATTTGATGGGACCACGACAAGAGACCCAGTACTTC. Its product reads: CASSLDLMGPRQETQYF.